The sample holds a few counts of the clone carrying this T cell receptor beta chain. Its antigen is not known. Making the TCR beta libraries involved quantitative 5'-RACE with molecular barcodes. TCRdb reprocessed the 5' RACE reads via MiXCR and lists one record per CDR3 protein. The top ten hold under 7.5% of the sample, which has about 240,000 distinct CDR3 sequences, roughly 8.6% seen once. The entry originates in a study of CD8 T cells in ankylosing spondylitis. Broader study findings: Reportedly, disease-linked clones are significantly enriched in ankylosing spondylitis patients' matched synovial fluid. Clones linked to the disease showed a CD8+ phenotype. They occurred at relatively low frequencies in peripheral blood. Made up of eight highly homologous variants, a TCR beta motif appeared characteristic of ankylosing spondylitis blood.

V gave up 6 bases and J gave up 3 bases, with 12 bases separating them. This CDR3 region has 14 residues. CDR1 and CDR2 from the germline V gene are MNHNS and SASEGT. The sequence came from a male donor with ankylosing spondylitis or in good health (not recorded which). The chain joins TRBV6-1 to TRBJ2-1; D gene ambiguous. Sequencing input: blood, either unsorted or a sorted T cell fraction (not recorded which). The CDR3 region has the DNA TGTGCCAGCAGCCCATTGGGGATCTACAATGAGCAGTTCTTC. It yields the protein CASSPLGIYNEQFF.